A selection of T cell receptor beta chains follows, all from one sample in a study of a mutant IDH1 vaccine in newly diagnosed glioma. The table came from immunoSEQ multiplex PCR; TCRdb's copy has only in-frame clones and leaves some out. The sample records 50,000 to 65,000 clones, 70% to 90% being singletons. The material sequenced was PBMCs, taken from a glioma patient treated with radiotherapy, temozolomide or both. All receptors derive from a man between 18 and 29 years old with glioma. CDR3s leave out the opening cysteine and the closing phenylalanine or tryptophan.

v_call,cdr3_aa
TRBV7-9,ASSSPGQGAKELF
TRBV6-5,ASSMGTSGHYGYT
TRBV6-5,ASKTSGGAPGELF
TRBV5-6,ASSPHPRRNTEAF
TRBV27,ASSRYRDSSNQPQH
TRBV28,ASSLGGTGELF
TRBV5-1,ASSHRGVAGGLSTGELF
TRBV7-2,ASSFQGAGGNTIY
TRBV2,ASRPGQGRPTNEKLF
TRBV4-2,ASSQADQGGYEQF
TRBV9,ASSLRWANTEAF
TRBV7-3,ASSFGLNTEAF
TRBV29-1,SVEEDYGYT
TRBV5-5,ASSLGVNTEAF
TRBV10-3,AISVLAGGQDTQY
TRBV20-1,SAMDNEQF
TRBV7-6,ASSLAWGSGANVLT
TRBV5-1,ASSPSSFTGELF
TRBV4-3,ASSQEEQGAQGYT
TRBV7-2,ASSLAVNSYEQY
TRBV4-3,ASSQIQLLNTEAF
TRBV5-1,ASSPGQGGQPQH
TRBV7-8,ASRDSASGNTIY
TRBV18,ASSPTGGTEAF
TRBV30,AWDANRASNQPQH
TRBV7-2,ASSFGIWGNQPQH
TRBV7-2,ASSFGRAPFVEAF
TRBV2,ASREGQLSQH
TRBV29-1,SVDSTGANVLT
TRBV14,ASSQALGGGASYEQY
TRBV5-1,ASSLRTGSEKLF
TRBV6-5,ASSYSIGLNTEAF
TRBV5-1,ASSLGQFFGYT
TRBV14,ASSQPGGPTGELF
TRBV25-1,ASSEDRRNTEAF
TRBV6-5,ASSYTPPGSTDTIY
TRBV18,ASSPVGNQPQH
TRBV7-2,ASSSGQNTEAF
TRBV28,ASRPPRYNQPQH
TRBV5-6,ASSQGEIEYYEQY
TRBV5-1,ASSTDGLSFTDTQY
TRBV29-1,SVHSGGGQPQH
TRBV6-4,ASSEVAENTGELF
TRBV29-1,SVNYRDGGYT
TRBV5-1,ASSSGQPTDTQY
TRBV18,ASSTQTGGSEPQH
TRBV6-5,ASSRIWDSNQPQH
TRBV15,ATSRLKLSGLKETQY